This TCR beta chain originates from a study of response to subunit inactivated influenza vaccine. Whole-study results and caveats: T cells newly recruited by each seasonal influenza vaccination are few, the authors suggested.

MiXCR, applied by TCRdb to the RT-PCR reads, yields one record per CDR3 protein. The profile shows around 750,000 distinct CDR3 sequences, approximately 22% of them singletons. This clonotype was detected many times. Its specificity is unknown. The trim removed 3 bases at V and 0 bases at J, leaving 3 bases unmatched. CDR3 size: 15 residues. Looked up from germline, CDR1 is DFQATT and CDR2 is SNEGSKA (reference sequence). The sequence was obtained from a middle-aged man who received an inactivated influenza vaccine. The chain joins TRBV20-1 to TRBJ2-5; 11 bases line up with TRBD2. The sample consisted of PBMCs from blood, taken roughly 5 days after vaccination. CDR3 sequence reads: CSARGTSGDQETQYF. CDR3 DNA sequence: TGCAGTGCTAGGGGGACTAGCGGAGACCAAGAGACCCAGTACTTC.